Listed below are T cell receptor beta chains from one sample, sequenced in a study of blood T cell repertoires in COVID-19. TCRdb's copy holds only in-frame clones and misses some; the assay was immunoSEQ multiplex PCR. Of approximately 230,000 clones detected, about 88% appear once; the ten largest clones hold under 2.5%. Input material: peripheral blood. All receptors derive from a woman between 35 and 50 years old who had recovered from COVID-19. Both conserved end residues are part of each CDR3. The D gene is left open where the match is weak. Rows may omit the clone size; those that give it use once, few, many or a size class.

d_call | clone_size | j_call | v_call | cdr3_nt | cdr3_aa
TRBD1 | NA | TRBJ1-5 | TRBV19 | TGTGCCAGTAGTCTCCCACAGGGGGTTTTTCAGCCCCAGCATTTT | CASSLPQGVFQPQHF
NA | NA | TRBJ2-1 | TRBV15 | TGTGCCACCAGCAGAGCAGGGGACAATGAGCAGTTCTTC | CATSRAGDNEQFF
NA | NA | TRBJ1-2 | TRBV12-3/TRBV12-4 | TGTGCCAGCAGTGTGGGACTCCCGGGCTACACCTTC | CASSVGLPGYTF
NA | NA | TRBJ1-1 | TRBV5-1 | TGCGCCAGCAGCTTGGAGGGGAAGAACACTGAAGCTTTCTTT | CASSLEGKNTEAFF
NA | NA | TRBJ1-2 | TRBV5-1 | TGCGCCAGCAGCTTGGGCAGAGGGAACTATGGCTACACCTTC | CASSLGRGNYGYTF
TRBD1 | NA | TRBJ1-6 | TRBV2 | TGTGCCAGCAGGGACAGGGGGCTCGGTTCACCCCTCCACTTT | CASRDRGLGSPLHF
NA | NA | TRBJ1-3 | TRBV5-4 | TGTGCCAGCAGCTTGGGACAATCTGGAAACACCATATATTTT | CASSLGQSGNTIYF
NA | NA | TRBJ2-1 | TRBV5-1 | TGCGCCAGCAGCCGGATCGGGGAGTACAATGAGCAGTTCTTC | CASSRIGEYNEQFF
TRBD1 | once | TRBJ1-6 | TRBV3-1/TRBV3-2 | TGTGCCAGCAGCCTTGACAGGGCTGCAAATTCACCCCTCCACTTT | CASSLDRAANSPLHF
NA | once | TRBJ2-3 | TRBV9 | TGTGCCAGCAGCGTAGCCCCGGGGGTAGCAGATACGCAGTATTTT | CASSVAPGVADTQYF
NA | few | TRBJ1-5 | TRBV7-2 | TGTGCCAGCAGCTTAGAAGGGAGACTTATACATCAGCCCCAGCATTTT | CASSLEGRLIHQPQHF
NA | NA | TRBJ2-1 | TRBV7-3 | TGTGCCAGCAGCCGAAGGGACTCCTCCTCCTACAATGAGCAGTTCTTC | CASSRRDSSSYNEQFF